One and the same sample provided the 2 T cell receptor beta chains below, sequenced in a study of T cells in Graves' hyperthyroidism and ophthalmopathy. It was RNA transcripts that yielded the amplified TCR beta CDR3 regions. The TCR CDR3 was amplified in a first-round RT-PCR using the HTBI primer set. TCRdb re-derived calls from the multiplex PCR reads in MiXCR, one entry per CDR3 protein. The sample yields roughly 400,000 distinct CDR3 sequences, about 14% seen once. Sequencing was done on a sample of blood. All receptors come from a man between 45 and 60 years old with Graves' ophthalmopathy.

V and J are TRBV6-1 and TRBJ2-3, with a tentative D call TRBD2 (7 bases). Looked up from germline, CDR1 is MNHNS and CDR2 is SASEGT. The CDR3 sequence is 16 residues long. V was trimmed by 5 bases and J by 0 bases, leaving 15 bases between them. Here the CDR3 reads CASSIRGAGSTDTQYF. CDR3 sequence (DNA): TGTGCCAGCAGTATCCGGGGGGCGGGGAGCACAGATACGCAGTATTTT.

Many counts were recorded for this clonotype. This chain uses TRBV3-1 with TRBJ2-2; 12 bases align to TRBD2. J was trimmed by 7 bases and V by 0 bases; bases with no gene match: 6. Germline assignment: CDR1 LGHDT and CDR2 YNNKEL (reference sequence). The CDR3 contains 17 residues. CDR3 region: CASSQDLAGGPGGELFF. For the CDR3, the DNA is TGTGCCAGCAGCCAAGACCTAGCGGGAGGGCCCGGCGGGGAGCTGTTTTTT.